The rows below give T cell receptor beta chains drawn from one sample of a study of T cells in Graves' hyperthyroidism and ophthalmopathy. One entry per CDR3 protein, called by TCRdb with MiXCR from the multiplex PCR reads. The profile shows 90,000 to 120,000 distinct CDR3 sequences, 16% of them singletons. The sequencing sample was made of blood. The receptors were sampled from a woman in her forties or fifties with Graves' hyperthyroidism. The CDR3 runs from the conserved cysteine through the conserved F or W. A D gene is named only where the DNA matches it firmly. Not every row has a clone size; where given, it reads once, few, many or a size class.

TRBV2,TRBJ2-5,many,NA,CASSESGDKGGHRYF,TGTGCCAGCAGTGAAAGTGGGGACAAGGGAGGGCATCGGTACTTC
TRBV3-1,TRBJ2-1,NA,NA,CASGRDEQFF,TGTGCCAGCGGGCGAGATGAGCAGTTCTTC
TRBV3-1,TRBJ1-1,NA,NA,CASSLKGRGETEAFF,TGTGCCAGCAGCCTGAAGGGGCGAGGGGAAACTGAAGCTTTCTTT
TRBV2,TRBJ2-7,many,TRBD1,CASSLGPGQGTYEQYF,TGTGCCAGCAGTCTCGGCCCCGGACAGGGTACCTACGAGCAGTACTTC
TRBV6-1,TRBJ2-6,NA,NA,CASTPEGTGANVLTF,TGTGCCAGCACCCCCGAGGGTACAGGGGCCAACGTCCTGACTTTC
TRBV2,TRBJ2-3,NA,NA,CASKVFNTDTQYF,TGTGCCAGCAAGGTCTTCAACACAGATACGCAGTATTTT
TRBV4-1,TRBJ1-1,many,NA,CASSQERGRDTEAFF,TGCGCCAGCAGCCAAGAGAGGGGAAGGGACACTGAAGCTTTCTTT
TRBV6-1,TRBJ1-2,many,NA,CASSGIQFQMNYGYTF,TGTGCCAGCAGTGGAATACAATTTCAAATGAACTATGGCTACACCTTC
TRBV14,TRBJ2-1,many,NA,CASSPLRYNEQFF,TGTGCCAGCAGCCCCCTCCGTTACAATGAGCAGTTCTTC
TRBV2,TRBJ1-1,many,NA,CASSGSEAFF,TGTGCCAGCAGTGGTTCTGAAGCTTTCTTT
TRBV11-1,TRBJ2-1,many,TRBD2,CASSLDLAVYNEQFF,TGTGCCAGCAGCTTAGACCTAGCGGTGTACAATGAGCAGTTCTTC
TRBV6-1,TRBJ1-1,many,NA,CASTYRGEGTEAFF,TGTGCCAGCACGTATAGGGGGGAAGGGACTGAAGCTTTCTTT
TRBV12-3/TRBV12-4,TRBJ2-1,many,TRBD2,CASRPANPGTSGSDEQFF,TGTGCCAGCAGGCCTGCTAACCCCGGGACTAGCGGGAGTGATGAGCAGTTCTTC
TRBV3-1,TRBJ2-3,many,NA,CASSQVSGLSTDTQYF,TGTGCCAGCAGCCAAGTTTCAGGACTGAGCACAGATACGCAGTATTTT
TRBV6-2/TRBV6-3,TRBJ1-5,many,TRBD1,CASSKRPGQGAHQPQHF,TGTGCCAGCAGTAAGAGACCGGGACAGGGGGCTCATCAGCCCCAGCATTTT
TRBV15,TRBJ2-2,many,NA,CATSRDSGGEAGELFF,TGTGCCACCAGCAGAGATTCAGGCGGGGAGGCCGGGGAGCTGTTTTTT
TRBV30,TRBJ2-3,many,NA,CAWRRGYPTDTQYF,TGTGCCTGGAGAAGGGGCTACCCCACAGATACGCAGTATTTT
TRBV20-1,TRBJ2-1,NA,NA,CSASFLSTSNDYNEQFF,TGCAGTGCTAGCTTCCTCTCAACTAGCAACGACTACAATGAGCAGTTCTTC
TRBV18,TRBJ2-1,many,TRBD2,CASSRTSGAYNEQFF,TGTGCCAGCTCACGCACCAGCGGGGCTTACAATGAGCAGTTCTTC
TRBV12-3/TRBV12-4,TRBJ2-7,many,TRBD2,CASSWSGRGEQYF,TGTGCCAGCAGTTGGAGCGGGAGGGGCGAGCAGTACTTC
TRBV6-2/TRBV6-3,TRBJ1-4,many,NA,CASSYSVGEKLFF,TGTGCCAGCAGTTACAGCGTTGGGGAAAAACTGTTTTTT
TRBV6-1,TRBJ2-3,many,TRBD2,CASSPRGLAGGTDTQYF,TGTGCCAGCAGTCCCCGCGGACTAGCGGGAGGCACAGATACGCAGTATTTT
TRBV24-1,TRBJ1-2,NA,TRBD1,CATSDPTDRGYGYTF,TGTGCCACCAGTGACCCTACGGACAGGGGCTATGGCTACACCTTC
TRBV15,TRBJ1-2,NA,NA,CATSRDFSTVKGYTF,TGTGCCACCAGCAGAGATTTTAGTACGGTCAAAGGCTACACCTTC
TRBV2,TRBJ2-3,many,TRBD2,CASSKGWREGQYF,TGTGCCAGCAGTAAAGGGTGGCGGGAGGGCCAGTATTTT
TRBV28,TRBJ2-2,many,TRBD1,CASTPHPGTGGTGELFF,TGTGCCAGCACCCCTCACCCCGGGACAGGGGGCACCGGGGAGCTGTTTTTT
TRBV9,TRBJ2-3,NA,TRBD2,CASSARLAGVVADTQYF,TGTGCCAGCAGCGCTCGACTAGCGGGGGTGGTAGCAGATACGCAGTATTTT
TRBV24-1,TRBJ2-1,many,TRBD2,CATSDVRDTGTSGNEQFF,TGTGCCACCAGTGATGTCCGGGACACCGGGACTAGCGGTAATGAGCAGTTCTTC
TRBV29-1,TRBJ1-1,many,NA,CSVAGRLNTEAFF,TGCAGCGTTGCCGGCAGATTGAACACTGAAGCTTTCTTT